This T cell receptor beta chain was retrieved from a study of radiotherapy plus CTLA-4 blockade in lung cancer. CDR1 is WSHSY, CDR2 SAAADI, per germline. The CDR3 runs 14 residues. The junction had 10 bases not matched to a gene; V was cut back by 10 bases and J by 3 bases. Method: immunoSEQ multiplex PCR; TCRdb's copy keeps in-frame clones and lacks some. The data show about 97,000 clones, 65% to 80% seen once. The rearrangement links TRBV10-2 to TRBJ2-7; TRBD1 matches at 9 bases. This sequence originates from a human donor with non-small cell lung cancer who had a partial response to radiotherapy plus ipilimumab. Some clones in this sample may be carry-over from other donors' samples. The source material was peripheral blood, sampled from a patient treated with radiotherapy plus ipilimumab. The CDR3 protein is CAISGQGKGYEQYF. In DNA, the CDR3 is TGCGCCATCTCTGGACAGGGGAAGGGCTACGAGCAGTACTTC.